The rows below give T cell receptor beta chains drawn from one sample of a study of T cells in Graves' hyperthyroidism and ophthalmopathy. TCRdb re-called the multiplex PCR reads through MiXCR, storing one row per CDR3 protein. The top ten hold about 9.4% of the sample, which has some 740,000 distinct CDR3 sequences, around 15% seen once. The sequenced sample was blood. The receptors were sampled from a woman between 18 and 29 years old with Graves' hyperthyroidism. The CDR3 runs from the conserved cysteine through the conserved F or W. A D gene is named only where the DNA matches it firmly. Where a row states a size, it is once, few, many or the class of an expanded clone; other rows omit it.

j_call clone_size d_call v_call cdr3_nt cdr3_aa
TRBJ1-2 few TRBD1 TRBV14 TGTGCCAGCAGCCTTCAAGGGACAGCCTATTATAACTATGGCTACACCTTC CASSLQGTAYYNYGYTF
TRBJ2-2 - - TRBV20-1 TGCAGTGCTAGAGATTTGGAGATCCAGACCGGGGAGCTGTTTTTT CSARDLEIQTGELFF
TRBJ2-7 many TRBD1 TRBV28 TGTGCCAGCAGTTCGACAGGGGGTAATCCCGAGCAGTACTTC CASSSTGGNPEQYF
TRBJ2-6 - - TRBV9 TGTGCCAGCACAAAAGGGGGTACTGGGGCCAACGTCCTGACTTTC CASTKGGTGANVLTF
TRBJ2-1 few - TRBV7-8 TGTGCCAGCAGCCCCCGGACAAGGAAAAATGAGCAGTTCTTC CASSPRTRKNEQFF
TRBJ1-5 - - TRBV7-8 TGTGCCAGCAGCCCCACAGGGTTGAGTAGCCCCCAGCATTTT CASSPTGLSSPQHF
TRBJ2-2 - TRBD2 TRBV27 TGTGCCAGCAGCGGACTAGCGGGAGGGCCTACCGGGGAGCTGTTTTTT CASSGLAGGPTGELFF
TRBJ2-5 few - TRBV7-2 TGTGCCAGCAGCTTAGCTAAGACTAGAGGGGAGACCCAGTACTTC CASSLAKTRGETQYF
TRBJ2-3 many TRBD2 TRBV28 TGTGCCAGCAGTGAAGCGGGATCCGCAGATACGCAGTATTTT CASSEAGSADTQYF
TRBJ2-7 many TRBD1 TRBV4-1 TGCGCCAGCAGCCAGATGGGACAGGCGGCTGGGGAGCAGTACTTC CASSQMGQAAGEQYF
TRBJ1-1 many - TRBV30 TGTGCCTGGTTGGGGGGACTGAACACTGAAGCTTTCTTT CAWLGGLNTEAFF
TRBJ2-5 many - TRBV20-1 TGCAGTGCCCAGCGGACCCAAGAGACCCAGTACTTC CSAQRTQETQYF
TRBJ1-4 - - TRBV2 TGTGCCGGCAGGGAGGGGGCAACTAATGAAAAACTGTTTTTT CAGREGATNEKLFF
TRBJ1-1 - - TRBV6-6 TGTGCCAGCAGTTACTTACAGGTCACTGAAGCTTTCTTT CASSYLQVTEAFF
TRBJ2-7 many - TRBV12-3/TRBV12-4 TGTGCCAGCAGTCGGGCCCCGAGCATCTACGAGCAGTACTTC CASSRAPSIYEQYF
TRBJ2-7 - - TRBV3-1 TGTGCCAGCAGCTCGTCCCATCGGGACGAGCAGTACTTC CASSSSHRDEQYF
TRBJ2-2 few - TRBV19 TGTGCCAGTACCCTCATGTGGGCGAACACCGGGGAGCTGTTTTTT CASTLMWANTGELFF
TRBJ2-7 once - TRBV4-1 TGCGCCAGCAGCCAAGATGTGTCACCCTACGAGCAGTACTTC CASSQDVSPYEQYF
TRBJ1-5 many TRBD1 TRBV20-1 TGCAGTGCTAGAGACAGGGGGCAGCCCCAGCATTTT CSARDRGQPQHF
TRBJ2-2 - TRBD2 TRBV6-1 TGTGCCAACGGGAGCGGGAGAAGTACCGGGGAGCTGTTTTTT CANGSGRSTGELFF
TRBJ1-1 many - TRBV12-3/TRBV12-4 TGTGCCAGCAGTTTAGTCTCTTGGCAGGGCAACACTGAAGCTTTCTTT CASSLVSWQGNTEAFF